This T cell receptor beta chain was documented in a study of T-cell memory formation after mild COVID-19. Germline CDR1 LNHDA, CDR2 SQIVND (reference sequence). CDR3 length: 15 residues. The V and J ends lost 3 bases and 4 bases, in that order; junction bases with no gene match: 8. TCRdb passed the 5' RACE reads through MiXCR, listing each CDR3 protein once. Found here are about 360,000 distinct CDR3 sequences, approximately 15% of them singletons; the top ten hold under 25%. Findings and limits, study-wide: CD4+ contracting clones were found mainly in CM and EM, and CD8+ ones in EMRA.

This clonotype was detected a few times. Its antigen is not known. The receptor's source is a man in his late teens or twenties who had mild COVID-19 (a few samples of this study predate the infection). Cell type and time point are not known. The sample was PBMCs or a T cell subset sorted from them (not recorded which). The V and J genes are TRBV19 and TRBJ2-5, with 7 bases lining up with TRBD1. CDR3 sequence reads: CASSIVTGRGETQYF. The CDR3 DNA follows: TGTGCCAGTAGTATTGTGACAGGGAGAGGAGAGACCCAGTACTTC.